This T cell receptor (beta chain) was recorded in a study of T-cell reconstitution after alpha-beta-depleted transplantation in children (dated by TCRdb to 2015 to 2016). In the study overall: Using TCR repertoire profiling, the study quantitatively followed how T-cell immune reconstitution unfolded in children after TCRalphabeta/CD19-depleted allogeneic hematopoietic cell transplantation. Paper-wide results and their limitations: In some patients, the high TCRbeta diversity seen at day 60 was put down to recipient T cells and intrathymic progenitors that had survived conditioning. Over the following months the frequencies of hyperexpanded clones went down, and after one year T-cell counts and TCRbeta diversity were mostly credited to newly produced T cells. The apparently early recovery of alphabetaT-cell counts about two months after transplant reportedly depended on only several hundred rapidly expanded clones that came from non-depleted graft cells.

The CDR3, cysteine through phenylalanine, is 15 amino acids long. Of all the DNA, just the CDR3 is kept, 45 bases in frame from base 1. After removal of 4 bases from V and 2 bases from J, the junction retains 1 base not matched to a gene. As encoded in the germline V gene, CDR1 is MRHNA while CDR2 is SNTAGT. The library was generated by PCR. The sequencer listed for this sample is Illumina HiSeq 2500. Molecular barcoding was employed in the preparation of TCR libraries, with unique molecular identifiers being used to normalize TCRbeta repertoire quantification. In-frame beta chains were kept once TCRdb had trimmed the public reads at Q25 with fastp and called clones with MiXCR. Rows with a matching CDR3 protein are joined into one entry that keeps the most common DNA and genes. A total of around 250,000 distinct CDR3 sequences appear in this sample, roughly 7.7% of them only once. The ten largest make up 6.3% of the sample.

In this sample, this clonotype turned up many times. Its recognized antigen is unknown. No much larger clone exists at a distance of one base, and base qualities are not known. The treatment or condition label for this specimen denotes: allogeneic hematopoietic cell transplantation with graft depleted of TCRalphabeta T cells and CD19 B cells. The transplant recipients were children given TCRalphabeta/CD19-depleted allogeneic hematopoietic cell grafts. The material was PBMCs, mostly from graft donor cells, obtained 180 days after TCRalphabeta/CD19-depleted stem cell transplant. The origin of this receptor is a male patient younger than 18 who had a stem cell transplant for acute lymphoblastic leukemia, so the T cells may come from the graft donor. The rearrangement combines TRBV6-4 with TRBJ2-1; 11 junctional bases match TRBD2. The CDR3 amino acid sequence is: CASSVTSGAYNEQFF. The DNA sequence is TGTGCCAGCAGTGTGACTAGCGGGGCCTACAATGAGCAGTTCTTC.